The 27 T cell receptor beta chains listed next were all sequenced from one sample in a study of blood T cells in healthy people across ages. For the second PCR, which ran for roughly 6 to 12 cycles, a sample-barcoded 5' primer and a J-beta primer mix were used. One entry per CDR3 protein, called by TCRdb with MiXCR from the 5' RACE reads. The sample lists around 710,000 distinct CDR3 sequences, approximately 39% occurring once. The sequencing input was blood. The receptors derive from a woman aged 60 to 75 in good health.

The chain has TRBV12-3 or TRBV12-4 and TRBJ2-1; either TRBD1 or TRBD2 may fit D (5 bases each). This CDR3 spans 13 amino acids. V was clipped by 7 bases and J by 7 bases, with 14 bases between them. CDR3: CASNTGTVNEQFF. CDR3 bases: TGTGCCAGCAACACCGGGACGGTGAATGAGCAGTTCTTC.

V gene TRBV11-2 combines with J gene TRBJ2-1; the match to TRBD2 covers 10 bases. Per germline, CDR1 SGHAT and CDR2 FQNNGV. The CDR3 totals 16 residues. With 4 bases clipped from V and 7 bases from J, the junction kept 10 bases outside the gene matches. CDR3 amino acids: CASSYRLAGSGNEQFF. The CDR3 region has the DNA TGTGCCAGCAGCTATCGACTAGCGGGTTCTGGAAATGAGCAGTTCTTC.

The rearrangement joins TRBV9 to TRBJ2-7; the D is unclear. This CDR3 contains 13 residues. CDR1 is SGDLS, CDR2 YYNGEE, per germline. The V end was cut by 4 bases, the J end by 7 bases, with 15 bases between. The chain's CDR3 is CASSSAIVGEQYF. For the CDR3, the DNA is TGTGCCAGCAGCTCAGCGATCGTTGGGGAGCAGTACTTC.

In its sample, this clonotype was seen a few times. CDR3 amino acids: CASKSGGMNTGELFF. The CDR3 bases are TGTGCCAGCAAGAGCGGGGGGATGAACACCGGGGAGCTGTTTTTT. The rearrangement joins TRBV6-4 to TRBJ2-2, with TRBD2 matching over 9 bases. With 7 bases clipped from V and 1 base from J, the junction kept 4 bases outside the gene matches. This CDR3 has 15 residues. Germline CDR1 and CDR2: MRHNA and SNTAGT.

Notes on this clonotype: This may arise from a read error, as a much more abundant clone is one base away. CDR3 residues: CASRLSAYEQYF. The DNA for the CDR3 is TGTGCCAGCAGATTAAGCGCCTACGAGCAGTACTTC. The chain has TRBV12-3 or TRBV12-4 and TRBJ2-7; D uncertain. V was cut by 6 bases and J by 2 bases, with 8 bases left in between. This CDR3 is 12 amino acids long.

The chain links TRBV3-1 to TRBJ2-6, with D possibly being TRBD2 (5 bases). V was trimmed by 0 bases and J by 2 bases, leaving 11 bases between them. There are 17 residues in the CDR3. The germline gives CDR1 LGHDT, CDR2 YNNKEL (reference sequence). CDR3 loop: CASSQEGPGAGANVLTF. The CDR3 coding sequence is TGTGCCAGCAGCCAAGAAGGGCCCGGGGCTGGGGCCAACGTCCTGACTTTC.

The table lists this clonotype with a count of one. The rearrangement uses TRBV12-3 or TRBV12-4 and TRBJ1-5, with unresolved D. The CDR3 is 13 amino acids. Trimming took 1 base from V and 5 from J, leaving 6 bases between them. Here the CDR3 reads CASSLDPHQPQHF. In DNA form, the CDR3 reads TGTGCCAGCAGTTTAGACCCCCATCAGCCCCAGCATTTT.

This clonotype turned up a few times. This chain links TRBV29-1 with TRBJ2-2; D remains ambiguous. The V gene lost 5 bases and the J gene lost 6 bases, with 16 bases spanning the gap. This CDR3 spans 14 amino acids. Germline V gene lookup returns CDR1 SQVTM and CDR2 ANQGSEA. The CDR3 DNA follows: TGCAGCGTTACTAAGACGGACCTCGCCGGGGAGCTGTTTTTT. It codes for CSVTKTDLAGELFF.

The chain joins TRBV10-3 to TRBJ2-7; D is perhaps TRBD1 or TRBD2 (5 bases each). Judging by the DNA end, TRBJ2-4 fits better; the J call may be wrong. The CDR3 totals 16 residues. In germline, CDR1 is ENHRY, CDR2 SYGVKD. The CDR3 coding sequence is TGTGCCATCAGTGAGTCAAGAGGGGATTGGCAAAACATTCAGTACTTC. Protein sequence: CAISESRGDWQNIQYF.

The chain couples TRBV3-1 to TRBJ2-7; 9 bases map to TRBD2. This CDR3 contains 17 residues. The junction had 8 bases not matched to a gene; V was cut back by 2 bases and J by 0 bases. Germline V gene sequence: CDR1 LGHDT, CDR2 YNNKEL (reference sequence). CDR3: CASSQPRGSGSSYEQYF. CDR3 in DNA: TGTGCCAGCAGCCAACCCCGGGGTAGCGGGAGCTCCTACGAGCAGTACTTC.

The chain recombines TRBV7-9 with TRBJ1-2, with D hard to call. The germline CDR1 and CDR2 sequences are SEHNR and FQNEAQ (reference sequence). The CDR3 runs 17 residues. V dropped 3 bases and J dropped 2 bases, with 19 bases sitting between them. The CDR3 sequence is CASSLLNIGLLNYGYTF. The CDR3 region has the DNA TGTGCCAGCAGCTTGCTTAACATTGGGTTATTAAACTATGGCTACACCTTC.

The rearrangement uses TRBV10-3 and TRBJ1-2; the match to TRBD1 covers 9 bases. The CDR3 has 14 residues. The junction had 3 bases not matched to a gene; V was cut back by 6 bases and J by 1 base. Germline V gives CDR1 ENHRY, CDR2 SYGVKD. The CDR3 DNA reads TGTGCCATCAGGGGGGACAGGGATAACTATGGCTACACCTTC. The encoded protein is CAIRGDRDNYGYTF.

This clonotype was detected only a few times. The CDR3 bases are TGTGCCAGCAGCGTCGGACAGTCCTCTGGGGCCAACGTCCTGACTTTC. It encodes CASSVGQSSGANVLTF. The genes are TRBV5-5 and TRBJ2-6; possible D gene TRBD1, 6 bases. This CDR3 comprises 16 residues. V gave up 4 bases and J gave up 0 bases, with 11 bases separating them. Germline CDR1 SGHKS, CDR2 YYEKEE (reference sequence).

This clonotype was recorded a few times. V usage is TRBV14 and J usage is TRBJ2-3, with TRBD2 identical over 11 bases. The V segment lost 4 bases and the J segment 2 bases; nucleotides outside the gene matches: 5. The CDR3 runs to 16 residues. Germline V CDR1 and CDR2: SGHDN, FVKESK. In DNA form, the CDR3 reads TGTGCCAGCAGCCCCAGACTAGCGGGACCCACAGATACGCAGTATTTT. Amino acids: CASSPRLAGPTDTQYF. Looking up the rest from reference TRBV14 and TRBJ2-3 gives the full variable domain: EAGVTQFPSHSVIEKGQTVTLRCDPISGHDNLYWYRRVMGKEIKFLLHFVKESKQDESGMPNNRFLAERTGGTYSTLKVQPAELEDSGVYFCASSPRLAGPTDTQYFGPGTRLTVL.

The chain couples TRBV29-1 to TRBJ2-7; 12 bases are shared with TRBD2. J was trimmed by 0 bases and V by 8 bases; bases with no gene match: 5. Germline V gives CDR1 SQVTM, CDR2 ANQGSEA. The CDR3 is made up of 14 amino acids. The CDR3 region is CSFKTSGSSYEQYF. The CDR3 nucleotides are TGCAGCTTCAAGACTAGCGGGAGCTCCTACGAGCAGTACTTC.

This chain uses TRBV12-3 or TRBV12-4 with TRBJ2-1; 15 nucleotides agree with TRBD2. J lost 9 bases, V lost 5 bases, and 8 bases had no gene match. The CDR3 sequence is 16 residues long. CDR3 bases: TGTGCCAGCAGTCCCGGGACTAGCGGGGGGTGGGGTGAGCAGTTCTTC. It is translated as CASSPGTSGGWGEQFF.

The chain joins TRBV13 to TRBJ2-1, with 8 bases identical to TRBD1. The J call is in doubt because the DNA end fits TRBJ2-7 better. CDR1 and CDR2 from the germline V gene are PRHDT and FYEKMQ (reference sequence). The CDR3 spans 17 residues. In DNA form, the CDR3 reads TGTGCCAGCAGCTTTGGGGCAGGGGGCGCTTCCTACAATGAGCAGTACTTC. Amino acid sequence: CASSFGAGGASYNEQYF.

This clonotype was observed once. This chain connects TRBV6-1 to TRBJ1-1, with TRBD1 matching over 7 bases. The CDR3 covers 17 residues. CDR1 is MNHNS, CDR2 SASEGT, per germline. After removal of 9 bases from V and 3 bases from J, the junction contained 19 bases not matched to a gene. CDR3 in amino acids: CASTDRKGRPADTEAFF. CDR3 DNA sequence: TGTGCCAGTACGGACAGGAAGGGTCGGCCGGCGGACACTGAAGCTTTCTTT.

This clonotype was counted a few times. This sequence joins TRBV6-1 and TRBJ2-5, with TRBD2 matching over 9 bases. Trimming removed 2 bases from V and 7 bases from J; junction bases left unmatched: 8. From germline, CDR1 is MNHNS and CDR2 SASEGT. This CDR3 has 15 amino acids. The CDR3 loop reads CASSERAGGEGTQYF. In DNA form, the CDR3 reads TGTGCCAGCAGTGAAAGGGCGGGAGGGGAAGGGACCCAGTACTTC.

This rearrangement joins TRBV29-1 to TRBJ1-4; 7 nucleotides match TRBD1. The trim removed 7 bases at V and 5 bases at J, leaving 7 bases unmatched. Per germline, CDR1 SQVTM and CDR2 ANQGSEA. This CDR3 contains 13 residues. CDR3 in DNA: TGCAGCGCAAGACAGGGAGGAAATGAAAAACTGTTTTTT. Amino acids: CSARQGGNEKLFF.

The chain combines TRBV10-3 with TRBJ2-1; D remains unclear. Germline values: CDR1 ENHRY, CDR2 SYGVKD. The CDR3 sequence is 11 residues long. V was trimmed by 1 base and J by 9 bases, leaving 4 bases between them. DNA for the CDR3: TGTGCCATCAGTGAGTTGGGTGAGCAGTTCTTC. Its protein is CAISELGEQFF.

The chain couples TRBV7-9 to TRBJ2-1, with 8 bases that match TRBD2. The germline gives CDR1 SEHNR, CDR2 FQNEAQ (reference sequence). CDR3 length: 16 residues. The ends lost 2 bases at V and 7 bases at J; junction bases unmatched: 10. The CDR3 region has the DNA TGTGCCAGCAGCTTACCGAGGACTAGCAATATGAATGAGCAGTTCTTC. It specifies CASSLPRTSNMNEQFF.

The rearrangement links TRBV5-1 to TRBJ1-4; no clear D. V lost 0 bases, J lost 0 bases, and 6 bases lay in between. Per germline, CDR1 SGHRS and CDR2 YFSETQ. This CDR3 region has 15 residues. The CDR3 protein is CASSLEPATNEKLFF. Here the CDR3 DNA reads TGCGCCAGCAGCTTGGAGCCTGCAACTAATGAAAAACTGTTTTTT. The full variable domain, with the rest looked up from reference TRBV5-1 and TRBJ1-4, is KAGVTQTPRYLIKTRGQQVTLSCSPISGHRSVSWYQQTPGQGLQFLFEYFSETQRNKGNFPGRFSGRQFSNSRSEMNVSTLELGDSALYLCASSLEPATNEKLFFGSGTQLSVL.

This clonotype was detected a few times. The chain combines TRBV10-1 with TRBJ2-3, with D maybe TRBD2 (6 bases). Between the trimmed V and J ends, which lost 2 bases and 9 bases, there was a span of 12 bases. Germline V gives CDR1 WNHNN, CDR2 SYGVQD (reference sequence). The CDR3 length is 13 residues. CDR3 sequence (DNA): TGCGCCAGCAGTGAGGGGTTAGCGGCCACGCAGTATTTT. This gives the protein CASSEGLAATQYF.

The chain has TRBV29-1 and TRBJ2-5; 13 bases align to TRBD2. The CDR3 runs 18 residues. Looked up from germline, CDR1 is SQVTM and CDR2 is ANQGSEA. Germline trimming cut 5 bases from V and 4 bases from J; bases unmatched to any gene: 16. CDR3: CSVRGQPLGLAGAETQYF. CDR3 in DNA: TGCAGCGTTCGGGGACAGCCGTTAGGACTAGCGGGAGCAGAGACCCAGTACTTC.

The rearrangement links TRBV3-1 to TRBJ2-7; unclear D gene. Germline-derived CDR1 and CDR2 are LGHDT and YNNKEL (reference sequence). This CDR3 comprises 12 residues. Trimming left V 3 bases short and J 3 bases short, with 6 bases between. For the CDR3, the DNA is TGTGCCAGCAGCCATACGATCTACGAGCAGTACTTC. Translating it yields CASSHTIYEQYF.

This rearrangement joins TRBV4-2 to TRBJ1-1, with 9 bases that match TRBD1. V lost 2 bases, J lost 1 base, and 11 bases stayed unmatched. This CDR3 contains 18 residues. Germline V CDR1 and CDR2: LGHNA, YNFKEQ. For the CDR3, the DNA is TGTGCCAGCAGCCAACCGGGACAGGGTAGGGTAAGGAACACTGAAGCTTTCTTT. It encodes CASSQPGQGRVRNTEAFF.